This T cell receptor (beta chain) was sequenced in a study of blood T cell repertoires in COVID-19 (dated by TCRdb to the early 2020s). For the wider study: Samples from collaborators originated in the United States, Italy and Spain and spanned both the acute and convalescent phases of COVID-19. Deeply sampled blood TCRbeta repertoires from subjects exposed to, actively infected with, or recovered from COVID-19 were included in the dataset. Sample metadata almost always included a de-identified subject ID, COVID-19 status, age in years and sex. The prospective study material was composed of cDNA or gDNA derived from T cells, B-cell-depleted T cells, or PBMCs. A freely available public database, intended as a resource for researchers studying the immune response to SARS-CoV-2, is where the repertoires were released. Samples were obtained from the ongoing ImmuneRACE study (first 160 participants) and from over 1,000 subjects provided by 6 global collaborators. Where available, HLA class I and class II types were obtained from metadata supplied by the sample provider rather than from assay-based typing.

This clone was seen only once. The specificity of this receptor is unknown. No much larger clone exists at a distance of one base, and base qualities are not known. General findings and caveats noted by the study authors: The amount of clinical and demographic metadata varied by source and participant and was provided uncurated.

Participants in the prospective study were aged 18 to 89 years, lived in under 30 United States geographic areas, and enrolled through a virtual design. To assign participants to cohorts, the prospective study relied on clinical history that participants themselves reported in a screening survey and a study questionnaire. ImmuneRACE Cohort 3 recovered participants were defined by two consecutive negative NP/OP PCR tests, healthcare professional clearance, or symptom resolution. Each participant in the prospective study had whole blood, serum and a nasopharyngeal or oropharyngeal swab collected by mobile phlebotomists. Prospective study participants could optionally give additional blood draws and questionnaires over an approximately 2-month period. Before DNA extraction, blood samples from the prospective study were shipped at room temperature or frozen. TCRbeta CDR3 regions were amplified from genomic DNA by means of the immunoSEQ Assay, a bias-controlled multiplex PCR. From the authors' description of their analysis: The number of nucleated cells in each sample was estimated by amplification of reference gene primers within the assay. To quantify the absolute abundance of each unique TCRbeta CDR3 rearrangement, sequence reads were collapsed and filtered. For each sample, productive Simpson clonality was calculated as the square root of Simpson's diversity index across productive rearrangements. In its TCRdb copy, this immuneACCESS table keeps in-frame sequences only and misses some clones. Where compared with another copy, unresolved V genes explain less than half of these, and the others have no known cause. Clonal size and the V and J genes are those of that table, whereas D and trimming came from the DNA. This sample gives over 120,000 clones in total; approximately 79% of them show up just once. The ten largest clones represent about 3.2% of the sample.

The clonotype comes from a woman in her forties or fifties who had recovered from COVID-19. The sample comprised PBMCs or T cells enriched from blood (not recorded which).

The base sequence is TGCGCCAGCAGCCAAGGGATCTCTCTAGCGGGGGGAATCACAGATACGCAGTATTTT. This yields the protein CASSQGISLAGGITDTQYF. The chain is made from TRBV4-1 and TRBJ2-3; TRBD2 matches 11 bases in the middle. CDR3 length: 19 amino acids, cysteine to phenylalanine. Just the 57-base CDR3 DNA is kept, in frame starting at base 1. Sequences MGHRA (CDR1) and YSYEKL (CDR2) are obtained from the germline V gene. Ends trimmed: V by 1 base, J by 2 bases; bases unmatched to a gene: 11.